The 13 T cell receptor beta chains listed next were all sequenced from one sample in a study of blood T cells in healthy people across ages. Alongside a J-beta primer mix, a sample-barcoded 5' primer served in a second PCR lasting about 7 to 11 cycles. One entry per CDR3 protein, called by TCRdb with MiXCR from the 5' RACE reads. Here the sample spans about 690,000 distinct CDR3 sequences, over 40% being singletons. The sample comprised blood. The receptor set was obtained from a man at least 80 years old in good health.

The V and J genes are TRBV12-3 or TRBV12-4 and TRBJ2-1; 15 bases agree with TRBD2. V shed 6 bases, J shed 15 bases, and the junction held 9 bases outside the gene matches. CDR3 length equals 14 residues. The CDR3 DNA follows: TGTGCCAGCAGCGGCCCGGGACTAGCGGGAGGATGGTTCTTC. This codes for CASSGPGLAGGWFF.

The V call is TRBV20-1, the J call TRBJ1-4, with D perhaps matching TRBD1 (6 bases). CDR1 is DFQATT and CDR2 is SNEGSKA in the germline V gene (reference sequence). The CDR3 is made up of 15 amino acids. V shed 5 bases and J shed 4 bases, with 17 bases lying between them. The CDR3, as DNA: TGCAGTGCTGGCGACGGACAGCCCTTTAATGAAAAACTGTTTTTT. It encodes CSAGDGQPFNEKLFF.

The chain couples TRBV2 to TRBJ1-1; the match to TRBD1 covers 8 bases. CDR3 length: 14 residues. Germline trimming cut 5 bases from V and 4 bases from J; bases unmatched to any gene: 6. Germline V gene lookup returns CDR1 SNHLY and CDR2 FYNNEI. The CDR3 nucleotides read TGTGCCAGCAGTCTAAACAGGGGGATCACTGAAGCTTTCTTT. It is translated as CASSLNRGITEAFF.

This clonotype turned up a few times. J is TRBJ2-4 and V is TRBV20-1; D possibly uses TRBD1 or TRBD2 (5 bases each). Germline V CDR1 and CDR2: DFQATT, SNEGSKA (reference sequence). The V end lost 6 bases, the J end lost 3 bases, and 15 bases lay between the germline ends. The CDR3 has 14 residues. In DNA form, the CDR3 reads TGCAGTGCAGAAAGGGACCAAAACAAAAACATTCAGTACTTC. Translated, it gives CSAERDQNKNIQYF.

This clonotype occurred a few times. V and J are TRBV14 and TRBJ2-2; 7 positions agree with TRBD2. In germline, CDR1 is SGHDN, CDR2 FVKESK. This CDR3 comprises 15 residues. V lost 2 bases to trimming and J lost 3 bases; unmatched junction nucleotides: 3. CDR3 sequence: CASSQRREYTGELFF. CDR3 coding DNA: TGTGCCAGCAGCCAAAGGCGGGAGTACACCGGGGAGCTGTTTTTT.

There are a few counts of this clonotype. The gene calls are TRBV24-1 and TRBJ2-3; D is perhaps TRBD2 (7 bases). This CDR3 has 16 amino acids. Trimming took 3 bases from V and 6 from J, leaving 18 bases between them. Germline V CDR1 and CDR2: KGHDR, SFDVKD. CDR3 nucleotides: TGTGCCACCAGTGATGCCATCGGGGGGCCTTCGGATACGCAGTATTTT. Translated, it gives CATSDAIGGPSDTQYF.

The table lists this clonotype with many counts. V is TRBV6-6 and J is TRBJ2-7; 8 positions agree with TRBD2. Germline assignment: CDR1 MNHNY and CDR2 SVGAGI (reference sequence). This CDR3 comprises 17 residues. Trimming cost V 2 bases and J 1 base; bases outside gene matches: 10. CDR3 coding DNA: TGTGCCAGCAGTTACACATACCTAGCGGGCATATCCTACGAGCAGTACTTC. Protein sequence: CASSYTYLAGISYEQYF.

The gene calls are TRBV20-1 and TRBJ2-7, with 8 bases identical to TRBD2. The CDR3 has 15 residues. With V trimmed by 5 bases and J by 0 bases, 9 bases remained unmatched. In germline, CDR1 is DFQATT, CDR2 SNEGSKA (reference sequence). CDR3 nucleotide sequence: TGCAGTGCTCCAACCCCGGGGGGGAGCTCCTACGAGCAGTACTTC. Amino acid sequence: CSAPTPGGSSYEQYF.

This clonotype was detected only a few times. The gene calls are TRBV12-3 or TRBV12-4 and TRBJ2-3, with TRBD2 matching 10 bases. The ends lost 5 bases at V and 1 base at J; junction bases unmatched: 9. The CDR3 spans 17 residues. The CDR3 reads CASSQPQGTSGTDTQYF. In nucleotides, the CDR3 is TGTGCCAGCAGTCAACCCCAAGGGACTAGCGGCACAGATACGCAGTATTTT.

The rearrangement links TRBV6-2 or TRBV6-3 to TRBJ2-3; D call uncertain. The CDR3 totals 15 residues. Germline V CDR1 and CDR2: MNHEY, SVGEGT. V was pared by 4 bases and J by 0 bases, with 11 bases between. The CDR3 loop reads CASSLSVRSTDTQYF. The CDR3 DNA reads TGTGCCAGCAGTTTGTCCGTAAGAAGCACAGATACGCAGTATTTT.

The J gene is TRBJ2-3, the V gene TRBV9; D may be TRBD1 (6 bases). The CDR3 is 14 amino acids. The V end was cut by 3 bases, the J end by 2 bases, with 10 bases between. Germline values: CDR1 SGDLS, CDR2 YYNGEE. The DNA for the CDR3 is TGTGCCAGCAGCGGCGGACAGCACACAGATACGCAGTATTTT. This encodes CASSGGQHTDTQYF. Using reference TRBV9 and TRBJ2-3 for the parts outside the CDR3, the full variable domain is DSGVTQTPKHLITATGQRVTLRCSPRSGDLSVYWYQQSLDQGLQFLIQYYNGEERAKGNILERFSAQQFPDLHSELNLSSLELGDSALYFCASSGGQHTDTQYFGPGTRLTVL.

This clonotype was observed a few times. V gene TRBV6-6 combines with J gene TRBJ1-6; D perhaps matches TRBD1 (5 bases). The germline V and J ends were trimmed by 7 bases and 6 bases, with 13 bases remaining between them. The germline V gene has CDR1 MNHNY and CDR2 SVGAGI (reference sequence). This CDR3 comprises 14 residues. The CDR3 DNA reads as TGTGCCAGCATCGAGAGCAGGGCTAATTCACCCCTCCACTTT. It encodes CASIESRANSPLHF.

This clonotype was observed a few times. The rearrangement links TRBV28 to TRBJ2-7, with 9 bases that match TRBD2. Germline V gene data show CDR1 as MDHEN and CDR2 as SYDVKM. With 2 bases clipped from V and 4 bases from J, the junction kept 6 bases outside the gene matches. The CDR3 spans 15 residues. CDR3 sequence reads: CASSLIAGGTYEQYF. The CDR3 DNA reads TGTGCCAGCAGTTTAATCGCGGGGGGGACGTACGAGCAGTACTTC.